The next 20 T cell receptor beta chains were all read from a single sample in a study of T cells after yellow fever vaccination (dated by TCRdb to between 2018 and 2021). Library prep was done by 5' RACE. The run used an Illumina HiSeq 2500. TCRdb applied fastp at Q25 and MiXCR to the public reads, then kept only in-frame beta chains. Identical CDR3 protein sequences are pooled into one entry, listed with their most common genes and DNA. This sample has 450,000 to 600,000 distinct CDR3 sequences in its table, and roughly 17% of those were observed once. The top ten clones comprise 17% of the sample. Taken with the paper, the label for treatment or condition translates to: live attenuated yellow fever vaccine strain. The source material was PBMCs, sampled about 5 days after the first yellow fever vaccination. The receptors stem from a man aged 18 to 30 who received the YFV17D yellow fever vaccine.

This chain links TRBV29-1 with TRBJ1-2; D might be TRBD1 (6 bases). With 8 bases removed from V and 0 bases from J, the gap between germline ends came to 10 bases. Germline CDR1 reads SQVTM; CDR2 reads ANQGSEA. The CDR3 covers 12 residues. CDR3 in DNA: TGCAGCAGTTCAGGGGCTAACTATGGCTACACCTTC. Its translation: CSSSGANYGYTF. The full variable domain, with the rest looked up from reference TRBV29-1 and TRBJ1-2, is SAVISQKPSRDICQRGTSLTIQCQVDSQVTMMFWYRQQPGQSLTLIATANQGSEATYESGFVIDKFPISRPNLTFSTLTVSNMSPEDSSIYLCSSSGANYGYTFGSGTRLTVV.

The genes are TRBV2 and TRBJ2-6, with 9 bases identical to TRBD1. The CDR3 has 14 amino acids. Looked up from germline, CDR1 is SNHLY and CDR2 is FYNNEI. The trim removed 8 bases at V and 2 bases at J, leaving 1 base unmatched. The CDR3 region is CASGDRAGANVLTF. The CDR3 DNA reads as TGTGCCAGCGGGGACAGGGCTGGGGCCAACGTCCTGACTTTC. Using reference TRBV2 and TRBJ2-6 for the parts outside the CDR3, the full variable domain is EPEVTQTPSHQVTQMGQEVILRCVPISNHLYFYWYRQILGQKVEFLVSFYNNEISEKSEIFDDQFSVERPDGSNFTLKIRSTKLEDSAMYFCASGDRAGANVLTFGAGSRLTVL.

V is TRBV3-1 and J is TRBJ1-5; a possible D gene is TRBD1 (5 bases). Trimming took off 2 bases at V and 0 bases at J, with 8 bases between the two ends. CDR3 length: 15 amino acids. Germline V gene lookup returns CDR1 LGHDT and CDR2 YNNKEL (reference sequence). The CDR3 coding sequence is TGTGCCAGCAGCCAAATGGGGGTTAGCAATCAGCCCCAGCATTTT. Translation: CASSQMGVSNQPQHF. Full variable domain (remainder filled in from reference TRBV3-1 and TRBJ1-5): DTAVSQTPKYLVTQMGNDKSIKCEQNLGHDTMYWYKQDSKKFLKIMFSYNNKELIINETVPNRFSPKSPDKAHLNLHINSLELGDSAVYFCASSQMGVSNQPQHFGDGTRLSIL.

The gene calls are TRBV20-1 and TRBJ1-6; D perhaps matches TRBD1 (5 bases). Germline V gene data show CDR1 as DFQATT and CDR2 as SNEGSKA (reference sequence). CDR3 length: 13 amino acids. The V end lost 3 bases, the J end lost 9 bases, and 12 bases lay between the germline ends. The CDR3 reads CSARWGVGSPLHF. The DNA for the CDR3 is TGCAGTGCTAGGTGGGGGGTCGGTTCACCCCTCCACTTT.

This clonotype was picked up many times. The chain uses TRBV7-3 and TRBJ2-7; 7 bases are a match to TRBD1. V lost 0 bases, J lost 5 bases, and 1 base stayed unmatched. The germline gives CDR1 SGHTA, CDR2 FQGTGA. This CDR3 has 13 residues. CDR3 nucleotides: TGTGCCAGCAGCTTAACAGGGGGCCACGAGCAGTACTTC. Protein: CASSLTGGHEQYF.

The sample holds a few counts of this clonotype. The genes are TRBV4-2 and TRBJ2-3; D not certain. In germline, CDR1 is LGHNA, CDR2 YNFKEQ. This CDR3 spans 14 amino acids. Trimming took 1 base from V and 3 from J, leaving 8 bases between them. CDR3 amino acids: CASSQGSWTDTQYF. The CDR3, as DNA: TGTGCCAGCAGCCAAGGGTCATGGACAGATACGCAGTATTTT.

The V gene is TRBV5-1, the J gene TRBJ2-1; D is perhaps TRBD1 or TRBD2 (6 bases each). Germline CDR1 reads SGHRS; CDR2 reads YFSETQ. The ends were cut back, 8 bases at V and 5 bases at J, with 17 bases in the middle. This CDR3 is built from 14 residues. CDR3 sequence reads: CASRRGGGDNEQFF. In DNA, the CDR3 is TGCGCCAGTCGCAGGGGTGGCGGGGACAATGAGCAGTTCTTC.

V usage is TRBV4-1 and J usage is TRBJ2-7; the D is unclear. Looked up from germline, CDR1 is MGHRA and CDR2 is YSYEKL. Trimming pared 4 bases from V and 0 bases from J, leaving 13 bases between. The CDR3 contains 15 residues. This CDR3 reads CASSPDPESSYEQYV. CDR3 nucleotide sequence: TGCGCCAGCAGCCCAGACCCAGAGAGCTCCTACGAGCAGTACGTC.

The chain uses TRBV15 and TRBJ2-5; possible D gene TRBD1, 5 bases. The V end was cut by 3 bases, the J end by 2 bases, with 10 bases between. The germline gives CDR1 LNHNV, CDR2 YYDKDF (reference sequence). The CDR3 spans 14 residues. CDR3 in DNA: TGTGCCACCAGCAGCCGACAGCCGCAAGAGACCCAGTACTTC. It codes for CATSSRQPQETQYF. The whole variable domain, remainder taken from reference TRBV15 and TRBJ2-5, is DAMVIQNPRYQVTQFGKPVTLSCSQTLNHNVMYWYQQKSSQAPKLLFHYYDKDFNNEADTPDNFQSRRPNTSFCFLDIRSPGLGDTAMYLCATSSRQPQETQYFGPGTRLLVL.

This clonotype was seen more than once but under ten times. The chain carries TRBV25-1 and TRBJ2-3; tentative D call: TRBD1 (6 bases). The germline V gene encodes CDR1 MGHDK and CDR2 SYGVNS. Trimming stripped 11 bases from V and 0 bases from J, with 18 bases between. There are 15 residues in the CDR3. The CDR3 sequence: CAPDRRGTSTDTQYF. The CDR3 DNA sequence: TGTGCCCCAGATCGCAGGGGAACTAGCACAGATACGCAGTATTTT.

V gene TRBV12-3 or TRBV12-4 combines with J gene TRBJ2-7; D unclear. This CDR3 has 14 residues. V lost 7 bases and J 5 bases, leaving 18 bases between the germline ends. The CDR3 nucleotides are TGTGCCAGCACCTCGGTAGGGTCTTTTAACGAGCAGTACTTC. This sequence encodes CASTSVGSFNEQYF.

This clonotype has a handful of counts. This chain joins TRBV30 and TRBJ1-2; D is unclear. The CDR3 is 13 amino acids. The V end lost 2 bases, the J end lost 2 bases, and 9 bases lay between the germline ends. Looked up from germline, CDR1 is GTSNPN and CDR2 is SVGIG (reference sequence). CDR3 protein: CAWSWLINYGYTF. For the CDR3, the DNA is TGTGCCTGGAGTTGGCTGATAAACTATGGCTACACCTTC.

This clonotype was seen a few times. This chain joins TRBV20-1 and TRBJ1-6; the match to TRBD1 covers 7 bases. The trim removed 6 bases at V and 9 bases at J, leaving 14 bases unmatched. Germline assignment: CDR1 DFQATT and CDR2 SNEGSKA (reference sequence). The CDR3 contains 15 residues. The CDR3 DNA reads TGCAGTGCGAAAAGTTCAAGACAGGGTATTTCACCCCTCCACTTT. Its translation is CSAKSSRQGISPLHF.

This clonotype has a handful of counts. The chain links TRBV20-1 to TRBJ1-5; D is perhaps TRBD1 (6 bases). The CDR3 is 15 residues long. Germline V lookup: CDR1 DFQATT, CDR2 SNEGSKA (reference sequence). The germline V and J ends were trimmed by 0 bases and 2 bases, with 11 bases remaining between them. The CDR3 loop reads CSAREDRRGNQPQHF. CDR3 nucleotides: TGCAGTGCTAGAGAAGACAGGCGCGGCAATCAGCCCCAGCATTTT.

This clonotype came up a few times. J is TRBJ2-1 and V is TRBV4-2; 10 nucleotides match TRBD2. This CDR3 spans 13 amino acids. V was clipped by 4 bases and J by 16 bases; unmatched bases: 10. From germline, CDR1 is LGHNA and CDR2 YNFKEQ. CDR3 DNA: TGTGCCAGCAGCCTTGTAGCGGGGGGCCCGCCATTCTTC. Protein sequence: CASSLVAGGPPFF.

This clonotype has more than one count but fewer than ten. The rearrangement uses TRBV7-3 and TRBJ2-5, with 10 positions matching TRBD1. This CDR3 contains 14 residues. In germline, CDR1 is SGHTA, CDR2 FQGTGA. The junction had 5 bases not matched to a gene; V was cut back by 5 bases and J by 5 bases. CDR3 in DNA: TGTGCCAGCAGCCGGACAGGGGGTAGGGAGACCCAGTACTTC. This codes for CASSRTGGRETQYF.

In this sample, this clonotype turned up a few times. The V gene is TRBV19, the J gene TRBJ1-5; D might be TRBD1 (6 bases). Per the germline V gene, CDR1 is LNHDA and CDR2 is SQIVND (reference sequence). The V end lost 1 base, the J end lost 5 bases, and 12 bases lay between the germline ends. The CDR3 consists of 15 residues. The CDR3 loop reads CASSIARQEHQPQHF. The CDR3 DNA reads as TGTGCCAGTAGTATAGCCCGACAGGAACATCAGCCCCAGCATTTT. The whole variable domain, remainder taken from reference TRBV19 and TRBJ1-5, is DGGITQSPKYLFRKEGQNVTLSCEQNLNHDAMYWYRQDPGQGLRLIYYSQIVNDFQKGDIAEGYSVSREKKESFPLTVTSAQKNPTAFYLCASSIARQEHQPQHFGDGTRLSIL.

In nucleotides, the CDR3 is TGTGCCAGCAGCGAAAGAGGGCAGGCCCTCAATGAGCAGTTCTTC. Translation gives CASSERGQALNEQFF. The rearrangement joins TRBV4-2 to TRBJ2-1; tentatively, D is TRBD2 (5 bases). CDR1 is LGHNA, CDR2 YNFKEQ, per germline. The V gene lost 5 bases and the J gene lost 6 bases, with 17 bases spanning the gap. This CDR3 has 15 residues.

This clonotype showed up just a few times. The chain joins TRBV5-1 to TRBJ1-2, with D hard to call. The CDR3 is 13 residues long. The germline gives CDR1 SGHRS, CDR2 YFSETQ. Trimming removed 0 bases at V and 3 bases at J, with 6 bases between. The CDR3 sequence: CASSLGDDYGYTF. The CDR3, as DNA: TGCGCCAGCAGCTTGGGAGATGACTATGGCTACACCTTC.

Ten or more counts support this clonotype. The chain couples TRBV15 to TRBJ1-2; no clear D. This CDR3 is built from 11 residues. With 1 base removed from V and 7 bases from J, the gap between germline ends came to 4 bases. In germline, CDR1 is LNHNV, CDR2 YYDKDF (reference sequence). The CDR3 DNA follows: TGTGCCACCAGCAGAGGGGGTGGCTACACCTTC. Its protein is CATSRGGGYTF.